The 7 T cell receptor beta chains below come from one sample, sequenced in a study of T cells in Graves' hyperthyroidism and ophthalmopathy. Amplified regions were TCR beta CDR3 sequences from RNA transcripts. TCR CDR3 regions were first amplified by RT-PCR with HTBI primers. MiXCR, applied by TCRdb to the multiplex PCR reads, yields one record per CDR3 protein. In the table there are around 250,000 distinct CDR3 sequences, approximately 25% of which are singletons. The sample comprised blood. These receptor sequences come from a woman aged 40 to 50 with Graves' ophthalmopathy.

At least ten counts were recorded for this clonotype. The V call is TRBV5-1, the J call TRBJ1-5; tentative D call: TRBD1 (6 bases). The germline CDR1 and CDR2 sequences are SGHRS and YFSETQ. This CDR3 has 14 residues. V lost 7 bases to trimming and J lost 1 base, with 12 bases between them. The CDR3 DNA reads TGCGCCAGCTTAGACAGGAGAAGCAATCAGCCCCAGCATTTT. It translates to CASLDRRSNQPQHF. The entire variable domain, with the rest obtained from reference TRBV5-1 and TRBJ1-5, is as follows: KAGVTQTPRYLIKTRGQQVTLSCSPISGHRSVSWYQQTPGQGLQFLFEYFSETQRNKGNFPGRFSGRQFSNSRSEMNVSTLELGDSALYLCASLDRRSNQPQHFGDGTRLSIL.

There are many counts of this clonotype. The rearrangement links TRBV6-5 to TRBJ1-1, with 12 bases lining up with TRBD1. From germline, CDR1 is MNHEY and CDR2 SVGAGI. Losses at the gene ends were 2 bases for V and 4 bases for J; bases not matched to a gene: 2. CDR3 length: 15 residues. CDR3 sequence reads: CASSYGTGGFTEAFF. CDR3 coding DNA: TGTGCCAGCAGTTACGGGACAGGGGGCTTCACTGAAGCTTTCTTT.

This clonotype was seen many times. Given a much more abundant clone one base away, this may be a read error. The chain uses TRBV28 and TRBJ2-7; maybe TRBD2 (5 bases). The CDR3 totals 14 residues. The germline V gene has CDR1 MDHEN and CDR2 SYDVKM. CDR3 sequence (DNA): TGTGCCAGCAGCCTCCAACTAGGGTCTTACGAGCAGTGCTTC. Protein sequence: CASSLQLGSYEQCF.

The rearrangement joins TRBV12-3 or TRBV12-4 to TRBJ2-7; TRBD2 matches 9 bases. Losses at the gene ends were 6 bases for V and 0 bases for J; bases not matched to a gene: 15. The CDR3 runs to 18 residues. DNA for the CDR3: TGTGCCAGCAGCCCCACGCCACTTGGTAGCGGGAGCTCCTACGAGCAGTACTTC. Amino acids: CASSPTPLGSGSSYEQYF.

The chain links TRBV6-1 to TRBJ2-7; 7 nucleotides line up with TRBD1. There are 15 residues in the CDR3. CDR1 MNHNS and CDR2 SASEGT come from the germline V gene. Losses at the gene ends were 5 bases for V and 7 bases for J; bases not matched to a gene: 14. The CDR3 sequence: CASSPASTGMGEQYF. The CDR3 region has the DNA TGTGCCAGCAGTCCCGCCTCGACAGGGATGGGAGAGCAGTACTTC.

This clonotype was found many times. This chain links TRBV7-8 with TRBJ2-7; D unresolved. The CDR3 runs to 14 residues. Looked up from germline, CDR1 is SGHVS and CDR2 is FQNEAQ. Between the trimmed V and J ends, which lost 5 bases and 2 bases, there was a span of 13 bases. CDR3 bases: TGTGCCAGCAGCCCCGGCCGCACCCCCTACGAGCAGTACTTC. It specifies CASSPGRTPYEQYF.

The rearrangement links TRBV28 to TRBJ1-1; no definite D call. Germline V gives CDR1 MDHEN, CDR2 SYDVKM. Trimming stripped 4 bases from V and 8 bases from J, with 17 bases between. This CDR3 is built from 14 residues. CDR3 region: CASSYQMFRVEAFF. CDR3 nucleotide sequence: TGTGCCAGCAGTTACCAGATGTTCCGGGTCGAAGCTTTCTTT.